Listed below are T cell receptor beta chains from one sample, sequenced in a study of cytomegalovirus exposure and HLA in healthy donors. Data came from immunoSEQ multiplex PCR; TCRdb stores just in-frame clones and leaves some out. The sample includes approximately 280,000 clones, around 86% of them seen just once. Specimen: PBMCs. These receptors all come from a man aged 35 to 55 in good health and CMV-seropositive. The CDR3 runs from the conserved cysteine through the conserved F or W. Fields, in order: CDR3 DNA, CDR3 protein, clone size, J gene, D gene, V gene. The D gene is left open where the match is weak. Rows give clone size only sometimes, using once, few, many, or a class for an expanded clone.

DNA: TGCGCCAGCAGTGAGTATGGAGACACTGAAGCTTTCTTT
CDR3: CASSEYGDTEAFF
size: few
J: TRBJ1-1
D: NA
V: TRBV10-2

DNA: TGTGCCAGCAGCCGAACAGGCCTGGGGTCCGAGCAGTACTTC
CDR3: CASSRTGLGSEQYF
size: NA
J: TRBJ2-7
D: NA
V: TRBV4-2

DNA: TGTGCCAGCACCTCTGACACTGAAGCTTTCTTT
CDR3: CASTSDTEAFF
size: NA
J: TRBJ1-1
D: NA
V: TRBV28

DNA: TGTTCCAGCAGCTCACAGGGGATTAGCAATCAGCCCCAGCATTTT
CDR3: CSSSSQGISNQPQHF
size: NA
J: TRBJ1-5
D: TRBD1
V: TRBV7-9

DNA: TGCGCCAGCAGGGAAGAGACAGGGCTCACCGGGGAGCTGTTTTTT
CDR3: CASREETGLTGELFF
size: NA
J: TRBJ2-2
D: TRBD1
V: TRBV5-1

DNA: TGTGCCAGCAGCCTTCGACTATGGGAGTCCTACGAGCAGTACTTC
CDR3: CASSLRLWESYEQYF
size: NA
J: TRBJ2-7
D: NA
V: TRBV11-2

DNA: TGTGCCAGCAGTCGGGGACTAGCGGACTACAATGAGCAGTTCTTC
CDR3: CASSRGLADYNEQFF
size: NA
J: TRBJ2-1
D: TRBD2
V: TRBV6-5

DNA: TGTGCCAGCAGTGAGGGGACAGGGTATCAGCCCCAGCATTTT
CDR3: CASSEGTGYQPQHF
size: NA
J: TRBJ1-5
D: TRBD1
V: TRBV6-5

DNA: TGTGCCAGTAGTATGACCGGGACAGGGGTCAATCAGCCCCAGCATTTT
CDR3: CASSMTGTGVNQPQHF
size: NA
J: TRBJ1-5
D: TRBD1
V: TRBV19

DNA: TGCGCCAGCAGGGTCCTAGCGGGACCTTACGAGCAGTACTTC
CDR3: CASRVLAGPYEQYF
size: once
J: TRBJ2-7
D: TRBD2
V: TRBV10-2

DNA: TGTGCCAGCAGTCGGGACAGGGGTGCCTACAATGAGCAGTTCTTC
CDR3: CASSRDRGAYNEQFF
size: NA
J: TRBJ2-1
D: TRBD1
V: TRBV6-5

DNA: TGTGCCAGCAGTGAATCAACGAGGGGGCTCTCCTACAATGAGCAGTTCTTC
CDR3: CASSESTRGLSYNEQFF
size: once
J: TRBJ2-1
D: TRBD1
V: TRBV2

DNA: TGTGCCAGCAGTCGGGTCGTCAACTATGGCTACACCTTC
CDR3: CASSRVVNYGYTF
size: NA
J: TRBJ1-2
D: NA
V: TRBV6-5

DNA: TGTGCCAGCAGCTGGCCCTTGACAGGGTCTCTTTCTTCCACTGATGGCTACACCTTC
CDR3: CASSWPLTGSLSSTDGYTF
size: NA
J: TRBJ1-2
D: TRBD1
V: TRBV7-9

DNA: TGCGCCAGCAGCCAACGGACAGGGCGCGAGCAGTACTTC
CDR3: CASSQRTGREQYF
size: few
J: TRBJ2-7
D: TRBD1
V: TRBV7-2

DNA: TGTGCCAGTAGTCGGGGACTAGCGGGCGCCTCCTACGAGCAGTACTTC
CDR3: CASSRGLAGASYEQYF
size: NA
J: TRBJ2-7
D: TRBD2
V: TRBV19

DNA: TGTGCCAGCAGTACGGGACAGGGCGCTGAAGCTTTCTTT
CDR3: CASSTGQGAEAFF
size: NA
J: TRBJ1-1
D: TRBD1
V: TRBV7-3

DNA: TGTGCCAGCAGAGGCGGAATCGCGAACACCGGGGAGCTGTTTTTT
CDR3: CASRGGIANTGELFF
size: NA
J: TRBJ2-2
D: NA
V: TRBV2